What follows are 18 T cell receptor beta chains derived from one specimen sequenced in a study of control samples from healthy donors and cancer patients. The assay was immunoSEQ multiplex PCR, and TCRdb's table has in-frame clones only and misses some. The sample holds some 74,000 clones; approximately 83% are singletons and the top ten take roughly 14%. Material for sequencing was blood. The receptor source for this set is a man in his 60s in good health.

The rearrangement links TRBV9 to TRBJ1-1, with D tentatively TRBD1 (5 bases). From germline, CDR1 is SGDLS and CDR2 YYNGEE. The CDR3 has 16 amino acids. V was pared by 0 bases and J by 1 base, with 13 bases between. This CDR3 is CASSVGTGTKNTEAFF. CDR3 DNA: TGTGCCAGCAGCGTAGGAACCGGGACGAAGAACACTGAAGCTTTCTTT.

This clone was observed once. This chain connects TRBV4-2 to TRBJ2-3; 14 bases match TRBD2. V gave up 0 bases and J gave up 7 bases; unmatched junction bases: 6. Looked up from germline, CDR1 is LGHNA and CDR2 is YNFKEQ. This CDR3 comprises 17 residues. The CDR3: CASSQDLGTSGRHTQYF. CDR3 DNA sequence: TGTGCCAGCAGCCAAGATCTGGGGACTAGCGGGAGACATACGCAGTATTTT.

This clone was recorded many times. The V gene is TRBV7-9, the J gene TRBJ2-3, with a weak D call TRBD1 (6 bases). The V and J ends lost 5 bases and 2 bases respectively, with 17 bases between them. Germline CDR1 and CDR2: SEHNR and FQNEAQ (reference sequence). This CDR3 region has 16 residues. This CDR3 is CASSPPSRGNTDTQYF. The CDR3 coding sequence is TGTGCCAGCAGCCCCCCTAGCAGGGGTAACACAGATACGCAGTATTTT.

The chain carries TRBV4-2 and TRBJ1-3; possible D gene TRBD1, 5 bases. Looked up from germline, CDR1 is LGHNA and CDR2 is YNFKEQ. Trimming removed 3 bases at V and 4 bases at J, with 10 bases between. There are 14 residues in the CDR3. CDR3 bases: TGTGCCAGCAGCCATCAGGGCTCCGGAAACACCATATATTTT. Translating gives CASSHQGSGNTIYF.

This clone was counted a few times. The V and J genes are TRBV27 and TRBJ2-5; perhaps TRBD1 as D (6 bases). This CDR3 has 14 amino acids. V dropped 5 bases and J dropped 5 bases, with 15 bases sitting between them. Germline CDR1 MNHEY, CDR2 SMNVEV (reference sequence). The CDR3 sequence is CASSPRDIKETQYF. The CDR3 region has the DNA TGTGCCAGCAGTCCCCGGGACATTAAGGAGACCCAGTACTTC.

This clone was seen just once. The rearrangement links TRBV7-8 to TRBJ1-2, with D possibly TRBD1 on 6 matching bases. Looked up from germline, CDR1 is SGHVS and CDR2 is FQNEAQ. Deletions cut 3 bases from V and 6 bases from J, with 20 bases between. The CDR3 has 16 amino acids. The CDR3 here is CASSFPDSNQEDGYTF. As DNA, the CDR3 is TGTGCCAGCAGCTTTCCGGACAGCAACCAGGAAGATGGCTACACCTTC.

The sample holds a few counts of this clone. The chain employs TRBV6-6 and TRBJ2-7; D perhaps matches TRBD2 (7 bases). Germline V gives CDR1 MNHNY, CDR2 SVGAGI (reference sequence). V gave up 5 bases and J gave up 4 bases, with 15 bases separating them. The CDR3 is 14 amino acids. The CDR3: CASSARGASYEQYF. CDR3 nucleotides: TGTGCCAGCAGTGCCCGGGGGGCCTCATACGAGCAGTACTTC.

The genes are TRBV9 and TRBJ2-5, with TRBD1 matching 12 bases. Germline CDR1 is SGDLS and CDR2 is YYNGEE. The J segment lost 5 bases and the V segment lost 2 bases, leaving 10 bases of the junction unmatched. The length of the CDR3 is 17 residues. This CDR3 reads CASSVTFGDRGQETQYF. CDR3 DNA sequence: TGTGCCAGCAGCGTCACCTTCGGGGACAGGGGGCAGGAGACCCAGTACTTC. The entire variable domain, with the rest obtained from reference TRBV9 and TRBJ2-5, is as follows: DSGVTQTPKHLITATGQRVTLRCSPRSGDLSVYWYQQSLDQGLQFLIQYYNGEERAKGNILERFSAQQFPDLHSELNLSSLELGDSALYFCASSVTFGDRGQETQYFGPGTRLLVL.

The gene calls are TRBV9 and TRBJ2-7; D assignment may be TRBD1 or TRBD2 (7 bases each). V gave up 0 bases and J gave up 6 bases, with 10 bases separating them. Germline assignment: CDR1 SGDLS and CDR2 YYNGEE. There are 13 residues in the CDR3. The CDR3 spells CASSVARGGEQYF. In DNA, the CDR3 is TGTGCCAGCAGCGTAGCCAGGGGGGGCGAGCAGTACTTC.

There are a few counts of this clone. The V and J genes are TRBV11-2 and TRBJ2-3; a weak D match, TRBD2 (5 bases). CDR1 is SGHAT, CDR2 FQNNGV, per germline. This CDR3 comprises 15 residues. The V and J ends lost 5 bases and 4 bases respectively, with 16 bases between them. CDR3 residues: CASSPAGASADTQYF. Written as DNA, the CDR3 is TGTGCCAGCAGCCCCGCGGGCGCGTCTGCAGATACGCAGTATTTT.

A single count supports this clone. The rearrangement joins TRBV18 to TRBJ2-1; tentatively, D is TRBD2 (6 bases). CDR3 length: 17 amino acids. Germline CDR1 and CDR2: KGHSH and LQKENI. V lost 0 bases, J lost 3 bases, and 15 bases lay in between. As DNA, the CDR3 is TGTGCCAGCTCACCACCAATCAAGGGACTCGGCTACAATGAGCAGTTCTTC. Residues: CASSPPIKGLGYNEQFF.

The CDR3 DNA sequence: TGTGCCAGCAGCGCGCCCCCCGGGGTTGCCGGGGAGCTGTTTTTT. Translation gives CASSAPPGVAGELFF. The V call is TRBV9, the J call TRBJ2-2, with D possibly matching TRBD2 (5 bases). This CDR3 has 15 residues. V shed 3 bases and J shed 6 bases, with 15 bases lying between them. CDR1 is SGDLS and CDR2 is YYNGEE in the germline V gene.

The chain uses TRBV6-5 and TRBJ1-2; D gene uncertain. This CDR3 is built from 15 residues. Germline V CDR1 and CDR2: MNHEY, SVGAGI. The germline V and J ends were trimmed by 6 bases and 6 bases, with 20 bases remaining between them. The CDR3 is CASSLVRLDSNGYTF. DNA of the CDR3: TGTGCCAGCAGCCTCGTCAGGCTCGATTCGAATGGCTACACCTTC.

J is TRBJ2-2 and V is TRBV18; D might be TRBD1 or TRBD2, each matching 7 bases. V was trimmed by 3 bases and J by 4 bases, leaving 21 bases between them. This CDR3 comprises 18 residues. Germline V gives CDR1 KGHSH, CDR2 LQKENI. The CDR3 DNA is TGTGCCAGCTCACCGCCAAACAGGGGCCAGCGGGGCACCGGGGAGCTGTTTTTT. It codes for CASSPPNRGQRGTGELFF.

This chain connects TRBV27 to TRBJ1-5; D uncertain. CDR1 MNHEY and CDR2 SMNVEV come from the germline V gene (reference sequence). The CDR3 is 19 residues long. Trimming removed 5 bases at V and 2 bases at J, with 25 bases between. The CDR3, as DNA: TGTGCCAGCAGTCCAACCAAGACCCTTCCTATGGCTCGCAATCAGCCCCAGCATTTT. It is translated as CASSPTKTLPMARNQPQHF.

The chain has TRBV28 and TRBJ1-5; a weak D match, TRBD1 (6 bases). CDR3 size: 14 residues. The germline gives CDR1 MDHEN, CDR2 SYDVKM. The V end lost 6 bases, the J end lost 3 bases, and 12 bases lay between the germline ends. The CDR3 DNA reads TGTGCCAGCAGATCAACAGGGTACAATCAGCCCCAGCATTTT. The encoded protein is CASRSTGYNQPQHF.

This clone was observed a single time. The V and J genes are TRBV15 and TRBJ1-5, with TRBD1 matching 9 bases. There are 18 residues in the CDR3. Per germline, CDR1 LNHNV and CDR2 YYDKDF (reference sequence). With V trimmed by 3 bases and J by 3 bases, 12 bases remained unmatched. The CDR3 is CATSRSFSGTGNNQPQHF. The CDR3 DNA is TGTGCCACCAGCAGGAGTTTCTCAGGGACAGGGAACAATCAGCCCCAGCATTTT. The full variable domain, rest sourced from reference TRBV15 and TRBJ1-5, is DAMVIQNPRYQVTQFGKPVTLSCSQTLNHNVMYWYQQKSSQAPKLLFHYYDKDFNNEADTPDNFQSRRPNTSFCFLDIRSPGLGDTAMYLCATSRSFSGTGNNQPQHFGDGTRLSIL.

The V call is TRBV28, the J call TRBJ1-1, with D perhaps TRBD1 (5 bases). V lost 4 bases and J lost 1, with 16 bases in between. Germline values: CDR1 MDHEN, CDR2 SYDVKM. This CDR3 region has 16 residues. The CDR3 here is CASSSNPGGGNTEAFF. The CDR3 DNA sequence: TGTGCCAGCAGTTCTAATCCTGGGGGGGGGAACACTGAAGCTTTCTTT.